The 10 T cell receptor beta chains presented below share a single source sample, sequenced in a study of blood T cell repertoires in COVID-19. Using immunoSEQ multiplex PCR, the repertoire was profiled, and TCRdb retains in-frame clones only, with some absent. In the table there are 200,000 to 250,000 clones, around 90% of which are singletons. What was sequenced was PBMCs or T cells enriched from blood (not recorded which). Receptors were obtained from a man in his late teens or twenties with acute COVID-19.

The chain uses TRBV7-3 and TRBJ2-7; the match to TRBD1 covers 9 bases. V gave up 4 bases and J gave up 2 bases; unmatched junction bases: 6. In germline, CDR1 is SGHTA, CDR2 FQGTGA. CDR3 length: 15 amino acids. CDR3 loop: CASSSGQGPPYEQYF. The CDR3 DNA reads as TGTGCCAGCAGCTCGGGACAGGGACCCCCCTACGAGCAGTACTTC.

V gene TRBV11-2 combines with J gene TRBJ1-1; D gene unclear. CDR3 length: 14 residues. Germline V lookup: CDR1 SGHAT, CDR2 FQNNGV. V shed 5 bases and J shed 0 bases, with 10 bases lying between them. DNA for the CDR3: TGTGCCAGCAGCGCAAGCGGGGTGAACACTGAAGCTTTCTTT. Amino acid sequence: CASSASGVNTEAFF.

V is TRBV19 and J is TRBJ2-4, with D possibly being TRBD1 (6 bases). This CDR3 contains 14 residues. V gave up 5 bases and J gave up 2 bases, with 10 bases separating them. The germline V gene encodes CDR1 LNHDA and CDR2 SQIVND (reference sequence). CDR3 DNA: TGTGCCAGTAGTGAACAGGGTCCCAAAAACATTCAGTACTTC. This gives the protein CASSEQGPKNIQYF.

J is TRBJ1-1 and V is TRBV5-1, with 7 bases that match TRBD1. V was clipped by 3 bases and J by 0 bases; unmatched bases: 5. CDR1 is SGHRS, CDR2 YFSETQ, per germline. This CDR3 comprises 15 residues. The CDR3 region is CASSSGTAMNTEAFF. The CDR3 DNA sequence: TGCGCCAGCAGCTCAGGGACAGCCATGAACACTGAAGCTTTCTTT.

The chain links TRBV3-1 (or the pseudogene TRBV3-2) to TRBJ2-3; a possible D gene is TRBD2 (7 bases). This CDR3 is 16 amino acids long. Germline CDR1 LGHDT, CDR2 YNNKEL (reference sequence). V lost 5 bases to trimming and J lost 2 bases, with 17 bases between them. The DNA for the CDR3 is TGTGCCAGCAGCGGGCTCGGCGGGGGCTCCACAGATACGCAGTATTTT. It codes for CASSGLGGGSTDTQYF.

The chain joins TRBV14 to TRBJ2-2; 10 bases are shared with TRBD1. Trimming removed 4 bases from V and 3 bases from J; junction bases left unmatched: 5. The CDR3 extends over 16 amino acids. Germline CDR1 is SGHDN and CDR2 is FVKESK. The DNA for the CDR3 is TGTGCCAGCAGCCTACCGGGACAGGGGTACACCGGGGAGCTGTTTTTT. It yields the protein CASSLPGQGYTGELFF.

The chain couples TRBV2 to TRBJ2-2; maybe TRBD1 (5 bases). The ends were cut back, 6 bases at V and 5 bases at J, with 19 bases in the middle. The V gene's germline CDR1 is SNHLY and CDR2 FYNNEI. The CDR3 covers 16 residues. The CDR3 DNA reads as TGTGCCAGCAGCCACCCCAGGGATCGTAATACCGGGGAGCTGTTTTTT. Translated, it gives CASSHPRDRNTGELFF.

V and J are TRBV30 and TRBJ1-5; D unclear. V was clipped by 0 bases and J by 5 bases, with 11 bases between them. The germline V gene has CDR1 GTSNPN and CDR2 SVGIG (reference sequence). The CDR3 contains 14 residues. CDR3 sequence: CAWSVGRYDQPQHF. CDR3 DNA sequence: TGTGCCTGGAGTGTTGGGCGATATGATCAGCCCCAGCATTTT.

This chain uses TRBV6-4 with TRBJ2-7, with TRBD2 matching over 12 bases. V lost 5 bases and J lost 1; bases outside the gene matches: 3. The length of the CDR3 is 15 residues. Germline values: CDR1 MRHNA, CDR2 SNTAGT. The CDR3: CASSSLAGGSYEQYF. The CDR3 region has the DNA TGTGCCAGCAGTTCACTAGCGGGGGGATCCTACGAGCAGTACTTC.

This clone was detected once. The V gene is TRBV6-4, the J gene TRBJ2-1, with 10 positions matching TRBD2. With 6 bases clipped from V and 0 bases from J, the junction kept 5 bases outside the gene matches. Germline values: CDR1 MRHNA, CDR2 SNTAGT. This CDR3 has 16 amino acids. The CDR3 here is CASSASSGSSYNEQFF. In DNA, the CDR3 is TGTGCCAGCAGCGCGTCTAGCGGGAGCTCCTACAATGAGCAGTTCTTC.